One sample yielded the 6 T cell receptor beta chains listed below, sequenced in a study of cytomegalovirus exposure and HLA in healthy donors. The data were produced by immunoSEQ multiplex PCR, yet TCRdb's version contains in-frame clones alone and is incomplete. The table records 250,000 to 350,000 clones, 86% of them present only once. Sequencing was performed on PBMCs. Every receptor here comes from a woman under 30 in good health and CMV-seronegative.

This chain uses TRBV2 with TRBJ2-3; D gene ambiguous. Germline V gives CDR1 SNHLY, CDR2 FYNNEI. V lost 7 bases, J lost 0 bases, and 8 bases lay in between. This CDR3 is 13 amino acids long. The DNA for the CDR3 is TGTGCCAGCATCCTTTTTAGCACAGATACGCAGTATTTT. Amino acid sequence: CASILFSTDTQYF.

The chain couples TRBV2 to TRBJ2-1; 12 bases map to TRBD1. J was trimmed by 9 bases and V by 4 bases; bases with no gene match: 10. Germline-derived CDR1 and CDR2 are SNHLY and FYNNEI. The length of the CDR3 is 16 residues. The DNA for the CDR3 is TGTGCCAGCAGTGGGGTGGGGACAGGGGGCTTGAGTGAGCAGTTCTTC. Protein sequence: CASSGVGTGGLSEQFF.

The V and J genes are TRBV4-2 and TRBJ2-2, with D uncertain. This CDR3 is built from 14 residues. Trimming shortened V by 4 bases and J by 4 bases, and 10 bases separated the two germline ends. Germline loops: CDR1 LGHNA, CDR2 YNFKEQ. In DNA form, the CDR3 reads TGTGCCAGCAGCCTAGCCGACCCCACCGGGGAGCTGTTTTTT. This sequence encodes CASSLADPTGELFF.

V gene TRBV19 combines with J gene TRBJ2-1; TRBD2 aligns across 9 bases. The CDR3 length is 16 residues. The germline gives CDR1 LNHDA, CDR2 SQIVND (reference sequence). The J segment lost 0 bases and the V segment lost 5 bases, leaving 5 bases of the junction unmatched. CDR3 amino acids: CASSLREGRSYNEQFF. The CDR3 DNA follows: TGTGCCAGTAGTCTGCGGGAGGGCCGCTCCTACAATGAGCAGTTCTTC.

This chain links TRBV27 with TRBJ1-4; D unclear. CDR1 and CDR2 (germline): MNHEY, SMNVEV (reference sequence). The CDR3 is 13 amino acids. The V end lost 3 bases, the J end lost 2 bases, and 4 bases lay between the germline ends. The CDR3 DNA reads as TGTGCCAGCAGTTTCCAGACTAATGAAAAACTGTTTTTT. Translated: CASSFQTNEKLFF.

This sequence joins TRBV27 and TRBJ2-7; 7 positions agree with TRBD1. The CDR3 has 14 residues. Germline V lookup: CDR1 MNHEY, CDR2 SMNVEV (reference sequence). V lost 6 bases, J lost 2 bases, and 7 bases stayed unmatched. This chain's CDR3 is CASSLGQTTYEQYF. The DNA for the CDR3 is TGTGCCAGCAGCTTGGGACAGACTACCTACGAGCAGTACTTC.